These 14 T cell receptor beta chains originate from one sample sequenced in a study of CD8+ T cells in alopecia areata. Pooled cells of cutaneous lymph node origin were sorted on CD4, CD8alpha, NKG2D, NKG2ACE and other markers. It was cDNA, reverse transcribed from extracted RNA, that served as the sequencing template. Sequencing was performed with immunoSEQ multiplex PCR; in TCRdb, only in-frame clones are kept and a portion is missing. The sample has 200,000 to 300,000 clones, none seen only once. The source material was CD4+ T cells sorted from a lymph node. The receptor set was obtained from a C3H/HeJ mouse with alopecia areata. MHC haplotype of the strain: H2-k.

About this clone itself: The listed genes are named as in mouse. The read finishes 4 residues shy of the CDR3 end, and the germline J gene is used to complete it. The chain links TRBV31 to TRBJ2-1; perhaps TRBD1 as D (6 bases). The CDR3 spans 14 residues. Germline V CDR1 and CDR2: GKSSPN, SITVG. V was clipped by 0 bases and J by 3 bases, with 9 bases between them. The sequenced CDR3 bases are TGTGCCTGGAGTCTCTCGGACAGCTATGCT. Protein sequence: CAWSLSDSYA. The whole CDR3 protein is CAWSLSDSYAEQFF.

Turning to this clone: Each gene name is a mouse one. Read sequence stops 4 residues before the CDR3 end, and the germline J gene provides the missing end. This chain uses TRBV19 with TRBJ2-5, with 9 bases aligning to TRBD1. Looked up from germline, CDR1 is FNHDT and CDR2 is SITEND (reference sequence). CDR3 size: 14 residues. Trimming took 5 bases from V and 2 from J; bases not matched to a gene: 3. The CDR3 region is CASSLQGAQDTQYF. The CDR3 DNA, read in part, is TGTGCCAGCAGCCTACAGGGGGCCCAAGAC.

This clone was detected a few times. Germline and genes here are mouse. The missing CDR3 end, 4 residues past where the read stops, is filled in from the germline J gene. Other DNA sequences in this sample translate to the same CDR3. The chain combines TRBV13-1 with TRBJ2-5; 10 bases are shared with TRBD2. In germline, CDR1 is NSHNY, CDR2 SYGAGN. The CDR3 is 15 residues long. CDR3 DNA (partial): TGTGCCAGCAGTGATGCTGGGGGGGCGAGAGAC. It yields the protein CASSDAGGARD. The whole CDR3 region reads CASSDAGGARDTQYF.

On this clone itself: Gene names are mouse gene names. From the germline J gene comes the end of the CDR3, since the read stops 4 residues before it. The chain recombines TRBV5 with TRBJ2-1, with TRBD1 matching over 12 bases. The CDR3 runs to 15 residues. Germline assignment: CDR1 LGHNA and CDR2 YNLKQL (reference sequence). CDR3 sequence reads: CASSQSGTGGPEQFF. The sequenced part of the CDR3 DNA is TGTGCCAGCAGCCAATCCGGGACAGGGGGCCCT.

To note about this clone: Mouse gene names and germline throughout. The sequenced fragment ends 4 residues before the CDR3 boundary, so the rest is inferred from the germline J gene. The V call is TRBV5, the J call TRBJ2-5, with a possible D match to TRBD2 (5 bases). Germline V gives CDR1 LGHNA, CDR2 YNLKQL (reference sequence). V was clipped by 0 bases and J by 1 base, with 8 bases between them. The CDR3 covers 15 residues. CDR3 bases read: TGTGCCAGCAGCCAAGAGGGCTGGGACCAAGAC. This gives the protein CASSQEGWDQD. Given in full, the CDR3 is CASSQEGWDQDTQYF.

Concerning this clone itself: The genes and germline here are from mouse. The CDR3 end falls 4 residues outside the read, so it is completed with the germline J gene. The rearrangement joins TRBV13-1 to TRBJ2-5; 7 nucleotides align to TRBD2. V shed 5 bases, J shed 3 bases, and the junction held 6 bases outside the gene matches. Germline lookup yields CDR1 NSHNY and CDR2 SYGAGN. This CDR3 is built from 14 residues. Partial CDR3 DNA: TGTGCCAGCAGACCCGGGACTGCTCAAGAC. Amino acids: CASRPGTAQD. In full, the CDR3 reads CASRPGTAQDTQYF.

As for this clone: The genes are named according to mouse. The CDR3 goes on 4 residues after the read ends, and that part is filled in from the germline J gene. This chain connects TRBV5 to TRBJ2-5; a possible D gene is TRBD1 (5 bases). Germline CDR1 reads LGHNA; CDR2 reads YNLKQL (reference sequence). The CDR3 sequence is 13 residues long. CDR3 protein: CASSPPYRDTQYF. The sequenced part of the CDR3 DNA is TGTGCCAGCAGCCCACCTTACAGGGAC.

In this sample, this clone turned up many times. The gene names here belong to mouse. Coverage ceases 4 residues before the CDR3 finishes, and the germline J gene fills in the end. Other DNA sequences in this sample translate to the same CDR3. The rearrangement uses TRBV1 and TRBJ2-1, with 7 bases matching TRBD1. Germline CDR1 is NSQYPW and CDR2 is LRSPGD (reference sequence). The CDR3 contains 14 residues. Trimming cost V 2 bases and J 3 bases; bases outside gene matches: 1. Partial CDR3 DNA: TGCACCTGCAGTGCAAGGGACAGCTATGCT. Translation gives CTCSARDSYA. The full CDR3 is CTCSARDSYAEQFF.

The table lists this clone with a few counts. All gene names here are mouse names. Coverage ceases 4 residues before the CDR3 finishes, and the germline J gene fills in the end. The chain links TRBV13-2 to TRBJ1-2, with 9 bases matching TRBD1. From germline, CDR1 is NNHNN and CDR2 SYGAGS (reference sequence). The CDR3 runs to 14 residues. V trimming: 5 bases; J trimming: 4 bases; junction bases outside the gene matches: 6. CDR3 DNA, as far as it was read: TGTGCCAGCGGGCAACAGGGGGCTTCCTCC. This encodes CASGQQGASS. The complete CDR3 protein is CASGQQGASSDYTF.

This clone showed up just a few times. Germline and genes here are mouse. The read terminates 4 residues ahead of where the CDR3 ends, so the germline J gene completes it. The chain has TRBV5 and TRBJ2-5; TRBD1 matches at 8 bases. The CDR3 runs to 17 residues. The trim removed 3 bases at V and 2 bases at J, leaving 10 bases unmatched. Germline assignment: CDR1 LGHNA and CDR2 YNLKQL (reference sequence). The CDR3 region is CASSHSLSGGSQDTQYF. CDR3 DNA (partial): TGTGCCAGCAGCCACTCCCTCTCAGGGGGCTCCCAAGAC.

This clone occurred a few times. Gene and germline names: mouse. From the germline J gene comes the end of the CDR3, since the read stops 4 residues before it. Other DNA sequences in the same sample also yield this CDR3. The V call is TRBV13-1, the J call TRBJ2-1, with D perhaps TRBD2 (6 bases). The V and J ends lost 2 bases and 3 bases respectively, with 6 bases between them. CDR3 length equals 13 residues. The germline V gene encodes CDR1 NSHNY and CDR2 SYGAGN. CDR3 DNA, as far as it was read: TGTGCCAGCAGTGAGGGGGGCTATGCT. Its protein is CASSEGGYA. The entire CDR3 sequence reads CASSEGGYAEQFF.

This clone has at least ten counts. Gene names are the mouse ones. Read sequence stops 4 residues before the CDR3 end, and the germline J gene provides the missing end. The genes are TRBV17 and TRBJ2-1; TRBD2 might be the D (6 bases). This CDR3 has 16 residues. The germline V gene encodes CDR1 MNHDT and CDR2 YYDKIL. V dropped 4 bases and J dropped 1 base, with 14 bases sitting between them. CDR3 region: CASSKRPGENYAEQFF. The sequenced part of the CDR3 DNA is TGTGCTAGCAGTAAGAGGCCTGGGGAGAACTATGCT.

This clone was counted between two and nine times. Gene names and germline match the mouse. The read terminates 4 residues ahead of where the CDR3 ends, so the germline J gene completes it. Different DNA sequences within this sample yield the same CDR3. V and J are TRBV13-2 and TRBJ2-2; TRBD2 matches at 7 bases. The CDR3 length is 15 residues. V trimming: 0 bases; J trimming: 2 bases; junction bases outside the gene matches: 1. In germline, CDR1 is NNHNN, CDR2 SYGAGS (reference sequence). The CDR3 sequence is CASGDAWGNTGQLYF. The CDR3 bases that were read are TGTGCCAGCGGTGATGCCTGGGGGAACACCGGG.

This clone has just a few counts. Gene names are mouse gene names. The read comes to an end 4 residues before the CDR3 does, leaving the germline J gene to fill in the end. V usage is TRBV4 and J usage is TRBJ2-4; D call uncertain. CDR3 length: 14 amino acids. CDR1 LGHDT and CDR2 YNNKQL come from the germline V gene (reference sequence). Trimming took off 5 bases at V and 0 bases at J, with 9 bases between the two ends. Partial CDR3 DNA: TGTGCCAGCAGCCCCCGACAAAGTCAAAAC. Translation gives CASSPRQSQN. The whole CDR3 sequence reads CASSPRQSQNTLYF.